The clone carrying this T cell receptor (beta chain) was detected a few times. CDR3 length: 17 residues. Germline-derived CDR1 and CDR2 are KGHSH and LQKENI. V lost 1 base, J lost 2 bases, and 18 bases lay in between. Data came from immunoSEQ multiplex PCR; TCRdb stores just in-frame clones and leaves some out. This repertoire shows 140,000 to 150,000 clones, approximately 94% found once; its top ten account for about 1.9%. The data derive from a study of T cell responses to AZD1222 COVID-19 vaccine. This material consisted of peripheral blood, taken on day 0 of AZD1222 vaccination. The TCR comes from an adult in good health. The chain has TRBV18 and TRBJ2-7; maybe TRBD1 (5 bases). CDR3 DNA sequence: TGTGCCAGCTCACCACAAATCGACAAGGGGTTCACCTACGAGCAGTACTTC. Translated, it gives CASSPQIDKGFTYEQYF.